The present TCR beta chain was sequenced within a study of CD8 T cells in Susac syndrome. Overall study findings and caveats: As the study acknowledged, the number of individuals in its TCR sequencing and HLA analysis was relatively small.

Negative isolation yielded CD4+ and CD8+ T cells, and FACS enriched TEMRA cells. The ends were cut back, 5 bases at V and 2 bases at J, with 10 bases in the middle. The CDR3 sequence is 14 residues long. CDR1 MNHEY and CDR2 SVGAGI come from the germline V gene. Note on this clonotype: Its matching antigen is unknown.

Reverse transcription of roughly 0.45 to 1 ug RNA was performed with random hexamers. immunoSEQ multiplex PCR amplified TCR beta CDR3 across 54 Vbeta, 13 Jbeta. MiXCR, applied by TCRdb to the immunoSEQ multiplex PCR reads, yields one record per CDR3 protein. Among about 300,000 distinct CDR3 sequences listed, 89% were seen once. The material sequenced was CD8+ T cells from PBMCs. The chain employs TRBV6-5 and TRBJ1-3; tentative D call: TRBD1 (6 bases). This clonotype was sampled from a human donor with multiple sclerosis. The CDR3 nucleotides are TGTGCCAGCAGTCTACAGGGACCTGGAAACACCATATATTTT. Encoded protein: CASSLQGPGNTIYF.